The TCR beta chain described here comes from a study of blood T cell repertoires in COVID-19. In the original workflow: From reference gene primer amplification, estimates of nucleated cell counts were derived. The protocol was immunoSEQ multiplex PCR, while the TCRdb copy is restricted to in-frame clones and leaves out a portion. Clonal size and the V and J genes are those of that table, whereas D and trimming came from the DNA. The top ten hold 3% to 3.5% of the sample, which has a few hundred thousand clones, approximately 86% seen once. Per germline, CDR1 SNHLY and CDR2 FYNNEI. This CDR3 is 16 amino acids long. The ends lost 3 bases at V and 3 bases at J; junction bases unmatched: 8.

This sequence joins TRBV2 and TRBJ2-5; 9 nucleotides agree with TRBD2. The origin of this receptor is a man between 60 and 75 years old with acute or convalescent COVID-19. Sequenced sample: peripheral blood. The CDR3 bases are TGTGCCAGCAGTGATTTGGGAGCGGGGGGTAAAGAGACCCAGTACTTC. Translating gives CASSDLGAGGKETQYF. Complete variable domain (other parts from reference TRBV2 and TRBJ2-5): EPEVTQTPSHQVTQMGQEVILRCVPISNHLYFYWYRQILGQKVEFLVSFYNNEISEKSEIFDDQFSVERPDGSNFTLKIRSTKLEDSAMYFCASSDLGAGGKETQYFGPGTRLLVL.